The sequence of this T cell receptor (beta chain) was determined in a study of human T cells and chemical hapten exposure. As for time point: patch test 2, 6 weeks after DPC sensitization. Treatment meaning: therapeutic diphenylcyclopropenone sensitization with weekly scalp DPC. V lost 3 bases, J lost 1 base, and 10 bases lay in between. Germline CDR1 MDHEN, CDR2 SYDVKM. The CDR3 loop spans 14 amino acids. Using its own MiXCR run on the RACE reads, TCRdb lists one record per CDR3 protein. The sample contains tens of thousands of distinct CDR3 sequences, 7.5% to 9.5% of which appear only once. The table lists this clonotype with a few counts.

The sample in question was whole blood, obtained in connection with sensitization to the hapten diphenylcyclopropenone (DPC). The clonotype originates from a woman in her fifties or sixties with alopecia areata. Some clones in this sample may be carry-over from other donors' samples. This rearrangement joins TRBV28 to TRBJ2-7; D tentatively reads TRBD1 or TRBD2 (5 bases each). This CDR3 is CASSLGDPSYEQYF. As DNA, the CDR3 is TGTGCCAGCAGTTTGGGGGACCCTTCCTACGAGCAGTACTTC. Using reference TRBV28 and TRBJ2-7 for the parts outside the CDR3, the full variable domain is DVKVTQSSRYLVKRTGEKVFLECVQDMDHENMFWYRQDPGLGLRLIYFSYDVKMKEKGDIPEGYSVSREKKERFSLILESASTNQTSMYLCASSLGDPSYEQYFGPGTRLTVT.